Below are 20 T cell receptor beta chains sequenced from a single sample in a study of T cells after yellow fever vaccination. TCRdb reprocessed the 5' RACE reads with MiXCR, giving one entry per CDR3 protein. This table holds under 300,000 distinct CDR3 sequences, 6% to 7.5% found once. The sequences come from CD4+ T cells sorted from PBMCs, collected 15 days after the yellow fever booster vaccination. The receptor source for this set is a man aged 25-40 years who received the YFV17D yellow fever vaccine.

In this sample, this clonotype turned up a few times. The chain uses TRBV19 and TRBJ2-6; 8 nucleotides align to TRBD2. J lost 2 bases, V lost 4 bases, and 10 bases had no gene match. The CDR3 is 18 residues long. Germline values: CDR1 LNHDA, CDR2 SQIVND (reference sequence). This chain's CDR3 is CASSTGGLALPGANVLTF. The CDR3 nucleotides are TGTGCCAGTAGTACAGGAGGACTAGCACTTCCTGGGGCCAACGTCCTGACTTTC.

This clonotype has a handful of counts. V is TRBV5-4 and J is TRBJ2-3, with D perhaps matching TRBD1 or TRBD2 (6 bases each). The CDR3 sequence is 16 residues long. The V gene lost 4 bases and the J gene lost 2 bases, with 17 bases spanning the gap. From germline, CDR1 is SGHNT and CDR2 YYREEE (reference sequence). CDR3 bases: TGTGCCAGCAGCCTAGGGGGGCGGAGACACACAGATACGCAGTATTTT. It is translated as CASSLGGRRHTDTQYF. Filled out from reference TRBV5-4 and TRBJ2-3, the complete variable domain reads ETGVTQSPTHLIKTRGQQVTLRCSSQSGHNTVSWYQQALGQGPQFIFQYYREEENGRGNFPPRFSGLQFPNYSSELNVNALELDDSALYLCASSLGGRRHTDTQYFGPGTRLTVL.

This clonotype was observed at least ten times. The chain links TRBV6-5 to TRBJ1-4; no definite D call. Germline V gene data show CDR1 as MNHEY and CDR2 as SVGAGI. V dropped 6 bases and J dropped 5 bases, with 7 bases sitting between them. The CDR3 runs 12 residues. DNA of the CDR3: TGTGCCAGCAGGACGGGGAATGAAAAACTGTTTTTT. This encodes CASRTGNEKLFF.

This clonotype was seen ten or more times. The rearrangement links TRBV24-1 to TRBJ2-1; 8 nucleotides align to TRBD2. The CDR3 is made up of 16 amino acids. V was pared by 3 bases and J by 4 bases, with 7 bases of the junction left unmatched. Germline V gives CDR1 KGHDR, CDR2 SFDVKD. The CDR3 nucleotides read TGTGCCACCAGTGATGGGGCTAGCGGGTATTACAATGAGCAGTTCTTC. Protein product: CATSDGASGYYNEQFF.

This clonotype was recorded at least ten times. This chain uses TRBV5-5 with TRBJ2-7; the D gene is possibly TRBD1 (6 bases). The V end was cut by 5 bases, the J end by 3 bases, with 18 bases between. The CDR3 contains 15 residues. Germline CDR1 and CDR2: SGHKS and YYEKEE (reference sequence). CDR3 protein: CASRPTGQGHYEQYF. CDR3 coding DNA: TGTGCCAGCAGACCAACGGGGCAGGGGCACTACGAGCAGTACTTC.

On this clonotype: The junction departs from the called germline gene at one end, perhaps through a read error. The gene calls are TRBV27 and TRBJ1-5, with TRBD1 as a possible D gene (5 bases). CDR3 length: 15 residues. The germline V gene encodes CDR1 MNHEY and CDR2 SMNVEV (reference sequence). The CDR3 coding sequence is TGTGCCAGCAGCCCGACACCGGGGGTGGGTCAGCCCAAGCATTTT. This codes for CASSPTPGVGQPKHF.

The CDR3: CASSKRPGPYGYTF. CDR3 nucleotides: TGTGCCAGCAGCAAAAGGCCAGGACCCTATGGCTACACCTTC. This rearrangement joins TRBV21-1 to TRBJ1-2. TRBV21-1 is classified as a pseudogene. CDR3 length: 14 amino acids.

The J gene is TRBJ1-2, the V gene TRBV7-2, with unresolved D. Trimming removed 1 base at V and 4 bases at J, with 4 bases between. From germline, CDR1 is SGHTA and CDR2 FQGNSA. This CDR3 comprises 12 residues. CDR3 loop: CASSLVSYGYTF. The CDR3, as DNA: TGTGCCAGCAGCTTAGTCAGCTATGGCTACACCTTC.

The chain carries TRBV5-1 and TRBJ2-3, with 8 bases matching TRBD2. This CDR3 contains 17 residues. The J segment lost 0 bases and the V segment lost 0 bases, leaving 6 bases of the junction unmatched. The germline CDR1 and CDR2 sequences are SGHRS and YFSETQ. In nucleotides, the CDR3 is TGCGCCAGCAGCTTGGCCGGGGTAGCGGGAAGCACAGATACGCAGTATTTT. This codes for CASSLAGVAGSTDTQYF.

This clonotype showed up just a few times. V gene TRBV18 combines with J gene TRBJ2-2; the D is unclear. V was trimmed by 2 bases and J by 3 bases, leaving 7 bases between them. CDR3 length: 14 amino acids. Germline V CDR1 and CDR2: KGHSH, LQKENI. This CDR3 reads CASSPVRDTGELFF. The CDR3 coding sequence is TGTGCCAGCTCACCAGTAAGGGACACCGGGGAGCTGTTTTTT.

The chain combines TRBV28 with TRBJ2-7; D is tentatively TRBD1 or TRBD2 (5 bases each). The CDR3 is made up of 15 amino acids. Germline CDR1 and CDR2: MDHEN and SYDVKM. Trimming took off 3 bases at V and 0 bases at J, with 12 bases between the two ends. The CDR3 DNA sequence: TGTGCCAGCAGTTTTCCTGGGACGGACTCCTACGAGCAGTACTTC. It is translated as CASSFPGTDSYEQYF.

The sample holds many counts of this clonotype. CDR3 residues: CASSFLGSYNEQFF. CDR3 nucleotides: TGTGCCAGCAGCTTTCTAGGCTCCTACAATGAGCAGTTCTTC. V and J are TRBV7-8 and TRBJ2-1; D is ambiguous. The CDR3 sequence is 14 residues long. Trimming took 3 bases from V and 0 from J, leaving 6 bases between them. In germline, CDR1 is SGHVS, CDR2 FQNEAQ.

This clonotype was recorded a few times. The V and J genes are TRBV3-1 and TRBJ2-1; 10 positions match TRBD2. Germline assignment: CDR1 LGHDT and CDR2 YNNKEL (reference sequence). The V gene end was trimmed by 3 bases and the J gene end by 8 bases; junction bases not matched to a gene: 4. The CDR3 is 14 amino acids. The CDR3 here is CASSQGLAGDEQFF. In nucleotides, the CDR3 is TGTGCCAGCAGCCAGGGGCTAGCGGGAGATGAGCAGTTCTTC.

This clonotype was seen repeatedly, ten times or more. This sequence joins TRBV4-3 and TRBJ2-7, with TRBD2 matching 7 bases. CDR3 length: 16 amino acids. Per germline, CDR1 LGHNA and CDR2 YSLEER. V lost 4 bases and J lost 7; bases outside the gene matches: 16. This chain's CDR3 is CASSRGEMTSSSEQYF. The CDR3 bases are TGCGCCAGCAGCCGAGGGGAGATGACTAGCTCTAGTGAGCAGTACTTC.

This clonotype occurred many times. The J gene is TRBJ2-7, the V gene TRBV7-2; weak D call: TRBD2 (7 bases). Trimming cost V 1 base and J 4 bases, with 11 bases left between them. CDR3 length equals 14 residues. The V gene's germline CDR1 is SGHTA and CDR2 FQGNSA. The chain's CDR3 is CASSLEGGRYEQYF. CDR3 nucleotide sequence: TGTGCCAGCAGCTTAGAGGGGGGGAGGTACGAGCAGTACTTC.

The CDR3 sequence is CASSPGSVEIYEQYF. Written as DNA, the CDR3 is TGTGCCAGCTCACCCGGATCTGTTGAGATCTACGAGCAGTACTTC. The chain has TRBV18 and TRBJ2-7; D gene unclear. Germline CDR1 KGHSH, CDR2 LQKENI. Deletions cut 3 bases from V and 3 bases from J, with 15 bases between. The CDR3 runs to 15 residues.

J is TRBJ2-2 and V is TRBV5-1; 7 bases are a match to TRBD1. The trim removed 1 base at V and 0 bases at J, leaving 3 bases unmatched. The CDR3 loop spans 16 amino acids. CDR1 SGHRS and CDR2 YFSETQ come from the germline V gene. The CDR3: CASSLSTGTNTGELFF. The CDR3 bases are TGCGCCAGCAGCTTGTCGACAGGGACGAACACCGGGGAGCTGTTTTTT. The full variable domain, in which reference TRBV5-1 and TRBJ2-2 provide the parts outside the CDR3, is KAGVTQTPRYLIKTRGQQVTLSCSPISGHRSVSWYQQTPGQGLQFLFEYFSETQRNKGNFPGRFSGRQFSNSRSEMNVSTLELGDSALYLCASSLSTGTNTGELFFGEGSRLTVL.

In this sample, this clonotype turned up many times. The V and J genes are TRBV6-2 or TRBV6-3 and TRBJ2-7; D gene uncertain. From germline, CDR1 is MNHEY and CDR2 SVGEGT. The CDR3 is 16 residues long. The V end lost 0 bases, the J end lost 2 bases, and 14 bases lay between the germline ends. The CDR3 DNA is TGTGCCAGCAGTTACTCGATCCTACGACGCCCCTACGAGCAGTACTTC. Translation: CASSYSILRRPYEQYF.

J is TRBJ2-3 and V is TRBV5-1, with D perhaps matching TRBD2 (5 bases). Germline-derived CDR1 and CDR2 are SGHRS and YFSETQ. CDR3 size: 16 residues. V gave up 4 bases and J gave up 1 base, with 16 bases separating them. CDR3 region: CASSGAELRGTDTQYF. The CDR3 DNA reads TGCGCCAGCAGCGGAGCGGAGCTGAGGGGCACAGATACGCAGTATTTT.

This clonotype occurred many times. The CDR3 DNA reads TGTGCCAGCAGTTACCTGTGGGGGTCTAGGAATGAGCAGTTCTTC. It specifies CASSYLWGSRNEQFF. The V call is TRBV6-5, the J call TRBJ2-1; D tentatively reads TRBD1 or TRBD2 (5 bases each). V dropped 2 bases and J dropped 7 bases, with 15 bases sitting between them. The CDR3 length is 15 residues. Germline V gives CDR1 MNHEY, CDR2 SVGAGI.